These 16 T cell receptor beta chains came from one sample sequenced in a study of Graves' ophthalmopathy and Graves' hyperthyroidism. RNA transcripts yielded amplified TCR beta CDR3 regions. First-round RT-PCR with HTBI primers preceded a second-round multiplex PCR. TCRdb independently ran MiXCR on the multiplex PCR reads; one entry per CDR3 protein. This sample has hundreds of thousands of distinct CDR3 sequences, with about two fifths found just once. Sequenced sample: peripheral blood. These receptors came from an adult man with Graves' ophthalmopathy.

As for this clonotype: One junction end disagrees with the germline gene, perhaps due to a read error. For the CDR3, the DNA is TGCGCCAGCAGCTCCGGGACAGGATCATTAGAAAAACTGCTTTTT. Translation: CASSSGTGSLEKLLF. This rearrangement joins TRBV5-1 to TRBJ1-4; 8 positions match TRBD1. This CDR3 comprises 15 residues. Germline V lookup: CDR1 SGHRS, CDR2 YFSETQ. Combining the CDR3 with reference TRBV5-1 and TRBJ1-4 gives the whole variable domain KAGVTQTPRYLIKTRGQQVTLSCSPISGHRSVSWYQQTPGQGLQFLFEYFSETQRNKGNFPGRFSGRQFSNSRSEMNVSTLELGDSALYLCASSSGTGSLEKLLFGSGTQLSVL.

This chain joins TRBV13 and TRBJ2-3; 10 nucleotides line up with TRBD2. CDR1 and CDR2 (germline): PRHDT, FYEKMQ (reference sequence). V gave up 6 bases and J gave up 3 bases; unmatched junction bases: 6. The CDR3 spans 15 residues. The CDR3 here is CASSSLAGETDTQYF. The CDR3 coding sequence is TGTGCCAGCAGTTCCCTAGCGGGGGAAACAGATACGCAGTATTTT.

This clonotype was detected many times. CDR3 coding DNA: TGTGCCATCAGTGTCCAGGGGAGCACTGAAGCTTTCTTT. Encoded protein: CAISVQGSTEAFF. The J gene is TRBJ1-1, the V gene TRBV10-3; TRBD1 is a possible D gene (6 bases). CDR1 and CDR2 (germline): ENHRY, SYGVKD. V was trimmed by 4 bases and J by 4 bases, leaving 10 bases between them. This CDR3 region has 13 residues.

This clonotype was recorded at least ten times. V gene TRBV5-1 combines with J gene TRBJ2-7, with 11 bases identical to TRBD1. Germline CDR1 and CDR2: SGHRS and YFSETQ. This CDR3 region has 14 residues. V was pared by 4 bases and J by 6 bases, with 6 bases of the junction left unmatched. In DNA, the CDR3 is TGCGCCAGCAGCACCGGGACAGGGGGTCTCGAGCAGTACTTC. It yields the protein CASSTGTGGLEQYF.

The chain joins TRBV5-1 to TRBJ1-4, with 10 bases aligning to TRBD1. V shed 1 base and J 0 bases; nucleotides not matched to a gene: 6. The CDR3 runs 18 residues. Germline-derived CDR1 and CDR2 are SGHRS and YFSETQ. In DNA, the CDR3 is TGCGCCAGCAGCTTGAAGGACAGGGGGGGATCAACTAATGAAAAACTGTTTTTT. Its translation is CASSLKDRGGSTNEKLFF.

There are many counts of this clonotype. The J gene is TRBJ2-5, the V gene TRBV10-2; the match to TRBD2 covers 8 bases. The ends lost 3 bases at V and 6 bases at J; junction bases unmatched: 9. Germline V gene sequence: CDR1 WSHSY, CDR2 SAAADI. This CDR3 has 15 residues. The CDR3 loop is CASSDFERGRQTQYF. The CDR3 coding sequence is TGCGCCAGCAGTGACTTTGAGCGGGGGAGGCAGACCCAGTACTTC.

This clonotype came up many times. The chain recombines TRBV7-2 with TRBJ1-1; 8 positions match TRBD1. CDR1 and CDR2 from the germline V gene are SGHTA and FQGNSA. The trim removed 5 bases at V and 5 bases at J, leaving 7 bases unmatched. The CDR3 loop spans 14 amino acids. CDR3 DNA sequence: TGTGCCAGCAGCCCCCGACAGGGGCAAACTGAAGCTTTCTTT. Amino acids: CASSPRQGQTEAFF.

CDR3 region: CASSASATNEKLFF. The CDR3 coding sequence is TGTGCCAGCAGCGCCAGTGCAACTAATGAAAAACTGTTTTTT. The gene calls are TRBV9 and TRBJ1-4, with D unclear. The germline gives CDR1 SGDLS, CDR2 YYNGEE. With 3 bases removed from V and 0 bases from J, the gap between germline ends came to 6 bases. CDR3 length: 14 amino acids.

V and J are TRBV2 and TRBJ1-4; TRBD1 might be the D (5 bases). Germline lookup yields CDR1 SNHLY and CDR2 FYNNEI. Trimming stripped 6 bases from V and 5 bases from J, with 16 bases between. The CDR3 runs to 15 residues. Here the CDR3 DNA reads TGTGCCAGCAGAAGACCGGGACTGTTGAATGAAAAACTGTTTTTT. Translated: CASRRPGLLNEKLFF.

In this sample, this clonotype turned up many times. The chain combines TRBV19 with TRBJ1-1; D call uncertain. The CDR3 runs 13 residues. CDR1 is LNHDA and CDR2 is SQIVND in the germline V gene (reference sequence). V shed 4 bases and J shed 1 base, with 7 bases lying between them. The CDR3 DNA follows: TGTGCCAGTAGTAGGATCCCGAACACTGAAGCTTTCTTT. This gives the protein CASSRIPNTEAFF. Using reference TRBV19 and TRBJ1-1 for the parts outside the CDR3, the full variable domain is DGGITQSPKYLFRKEGQNVTLSCEQNLNHDAMYWYRQDPGQGLRLIYYSQIVNDFQKGDIAEGYSVSREKKESFPLTVTSAQKNPTAFYLCASSRIPNTEAFFGQGTRLTVV.

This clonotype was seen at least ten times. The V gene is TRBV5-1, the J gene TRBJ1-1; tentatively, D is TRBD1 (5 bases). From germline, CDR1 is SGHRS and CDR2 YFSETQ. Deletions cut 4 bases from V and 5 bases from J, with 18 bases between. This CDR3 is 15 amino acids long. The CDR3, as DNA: TGCGCCAGCAGCCCGACGGGGGAATTGGGGACTGAAGCTTTCTTT. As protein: CASSPTGELGTEAFF.

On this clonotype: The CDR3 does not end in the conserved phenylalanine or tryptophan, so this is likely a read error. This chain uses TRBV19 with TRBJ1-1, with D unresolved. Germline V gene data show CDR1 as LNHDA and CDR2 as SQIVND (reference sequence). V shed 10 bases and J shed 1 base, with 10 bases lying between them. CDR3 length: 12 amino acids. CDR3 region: CATGNQNTEAFL. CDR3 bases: TGTGCCACGGGGAACCAGAACACTGAAGCTTTCCTT.

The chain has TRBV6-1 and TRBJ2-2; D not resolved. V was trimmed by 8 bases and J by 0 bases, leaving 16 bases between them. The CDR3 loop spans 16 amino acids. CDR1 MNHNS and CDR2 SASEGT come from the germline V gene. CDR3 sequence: CASRVVGRPNTGELFF. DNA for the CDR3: TGTGCCAGCCGCGTAGTCGGCAGGCCGAACACCGGGGAGCTGTTTTTT.

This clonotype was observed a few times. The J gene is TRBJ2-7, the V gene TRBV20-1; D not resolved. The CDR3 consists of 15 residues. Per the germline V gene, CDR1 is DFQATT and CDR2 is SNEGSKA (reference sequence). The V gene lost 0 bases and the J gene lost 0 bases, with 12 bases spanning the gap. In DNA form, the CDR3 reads TGCAGTGCTAGAGATGTACGGCGGAGCTCCTACGAGCAGTACTTC. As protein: CSARDVRRSSYEQYF.

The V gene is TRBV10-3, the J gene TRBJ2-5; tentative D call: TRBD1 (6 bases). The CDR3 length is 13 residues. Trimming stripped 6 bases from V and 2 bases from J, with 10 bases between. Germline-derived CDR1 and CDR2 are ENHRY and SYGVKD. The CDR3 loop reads CAIREGQQETQYF. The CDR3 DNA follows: TGTGCCATCAGGGAAGGACAGCAAGAGACCCAGTACTTC.

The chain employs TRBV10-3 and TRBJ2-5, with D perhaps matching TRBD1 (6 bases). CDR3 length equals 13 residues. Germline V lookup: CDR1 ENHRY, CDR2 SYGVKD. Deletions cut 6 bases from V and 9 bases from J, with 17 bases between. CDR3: CAISPGADQPQYF. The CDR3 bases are TGTGCCATCAGCCCAGGGGCCGATCAGCCCCAGTACTTC.